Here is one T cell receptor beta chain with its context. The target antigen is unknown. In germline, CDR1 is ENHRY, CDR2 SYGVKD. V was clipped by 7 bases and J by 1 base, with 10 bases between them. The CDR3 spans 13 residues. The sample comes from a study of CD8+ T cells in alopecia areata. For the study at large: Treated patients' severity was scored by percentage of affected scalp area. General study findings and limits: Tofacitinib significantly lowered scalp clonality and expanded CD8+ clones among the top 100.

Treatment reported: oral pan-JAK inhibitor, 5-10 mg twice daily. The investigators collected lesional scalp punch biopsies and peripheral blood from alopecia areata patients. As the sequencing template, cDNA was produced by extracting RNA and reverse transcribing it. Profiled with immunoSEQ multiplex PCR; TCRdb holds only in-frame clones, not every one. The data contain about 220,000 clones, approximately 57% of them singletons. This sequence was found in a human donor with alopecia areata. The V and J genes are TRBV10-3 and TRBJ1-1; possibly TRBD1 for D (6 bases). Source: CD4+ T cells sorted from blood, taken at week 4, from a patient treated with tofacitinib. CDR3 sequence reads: CAITDSQNTEAFF. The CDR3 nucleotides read TGTGCCATCACGGACAGTCAGAACACTGAAGCTTTCTTT.